This T cell receptor (beta chain) is from a study of T cell clonotyping in hematopoietic cell transplantation. Broader study findings: Recipient TCR diversity dropped after transplant; expanded clonotypes rose from day 30 to 180. Higher Inverse Simpson Index values in graft donor and pretransplant recipient predicted broader posttransplant TCR diversity. CD4 and CD8 repertoire contributions could not be separated without sorting.

Libraries were prepared by immunoSEQ multiplex PCR; TCRdb keeps only in-frame clonotypes and omits some of them. The sample gives about 1,100 clones, around 92% of which show up once; around 3.7% is in the top ten. About this clone itself: What it binds is not known.

V dropped 2 bases and J dropped 5 bases, with 10 bases sitting between them. This CDR3 is built from 14 residues. Looked up from germline, CDR1 is SGHVS and CDR2 is FNYEAQ. The sample in question was PBMCs, obtained 180 days after allogeneic stem cell transplant. This chain links TRBV7-6 with TRBJ1-5, with a possible D match to TRBD1 (5 bases). This receptor was taken from a male patient aged 50 to 59 who had an allogeneic stem cell transplant from a related donor, so T cells may come from the graft donor. Some clones in this sample may be carry-over from other donors' samples. CDR3 sequence: CASSLNRGDQPQHF. The CDR3 region has the DNA TGTGCCAGCAGCTTAAATAGGGGTGATCAGCCCCAGCATTTT.